Below are 24 T cell receptor beta chains sequenced from a single sample in a study of blood T cell repertoires in COVID-19. Assay: immunoSEQ multiplex PCR; the TCRdb copy retains only in-frame clones and omits some. The data contain some 280,000 clones, around 90% of them seen just once; the ten biggest clones take up 0.94%. Sequenced sample: peripheral blood. The receptors were sampled from a woman aged 35 to 49 who had recovered from COVID-19.

The CDR3 loop reads CASSEARTSGPYEQYF. Written as DNA, the CDR3 is TGTGCCAGCAGTGAAGCGAGGACTAGCGGACCCTACGAGCAGTACTTC. The chain links TRBV6-1 to TRBJ2-7; TRBD2 matches 10 bases. J gave up 2 bases and V 0 bases, and 4 bases lay outside the gene matches. Germline V gives CDR1 MNHNS, CDR2 SASEGT. This CDR3 comprises 16 residues.

Of note for this clone: Other DNA sequences within the sample encode an identical CDR3. The rearrangement links TRBV10-3 to TRBJ2-1; 7 nucleotides agree with TRBD2. CDR3 length: 15 amino acids. Germline values: CDR1 ENHRY, CDR2 SYGVKD. The ends lost 3 bases at V and 0 bases at J; junction bases unmatched: 2. CDR3 nucleotides: TGTGCCATCAGTGAAGGCGGGAGCTCCTACAATGAGCAGTTCTTC. Translation gives CAISEGGSSYNEQFF.

The V gene is TRBV5-5, the J gene TRBJ1-2; 7 bases are a match to TRBD1. The CDR3 totals 15 residues. Germline V gene data show CDR1 as SGHKS and CDR2 as YYEKEE (reference sequence). Trimming took 4 bases from V and 3 from J; bases not matched to a gene: 9. CDR3 protein: CASSPGDRPHYGYTF. As DNA, the CDR3 is TGTGCCAGCAGCCCGGGGGACAGACCACACTATGGCTACACCTTC.

V is TRBV7-9 and J is TRBJ2-5, with 14 bases that match TRBD2. The ends lost 5 bases at V and 6 bases at J; junction bases unmatched: 8. The germline V gene has CDR1 SEHNR and CDR2 FQNEAQ (reference sequence). This CDR3 comprises 16 residues. CDR3 amino acids: CASSPGTSGSRKTQYF. As DNA, the CDR3 is TGTGCCAGCAGCCCCGGGACTAGCGGGAGTAGGAAGACCCAGTACTTC. Full variable domain (missing parts from reference TRBV7-9 and TRBJ2-5): DTGVSQNPRHKITKRGQNVTFRCDPISEHNRLYWYRQTLGQGPEFLTYFQNEAQLEKSRLLSDRFSAERPKGSFSTLEIQRTEQGDSAMYLCASSPGTSGSRKTQYFGPGTRLLVL.

The rearrangement uses TRBV7-3 and TRBJ2-5; 8 bases map to TRBD2. The CDR3 is 15 residues long. The V gene's germline CDR1 is SGHTA and CDR2 FQGTGA. The junction had 6 bases not matched to a gene; V was cut back by 5 bases and J by 1 base. The CDR3 DNA sequence: TGTGCCAGCAGCCCCCGCGGGGGGACCCAAGAGACCCAGTACTTC. Its protein is CASSPRGGTQETQYF.

CDR3 sequence: CASSYSSGRGQFF. In nucleotides, the CDR3 is TGTGCCAGCAGTTACAGTAGCGGGAGAGGGCAGTTCTTC. V is TRBV6-5 and J is TRBJ2-1; 9 nucleotides agree with TRBD2. V was pared by 2 bases and J by 12 bases, with 5 bases of the junction left unmatched. This CDR3 is built from 13 residues. The germline gives CDR1 MNHEY, CDR2 SVGAGI.

This clone was seen only a few times. The same CDR3 can be traced to other DNA sequences in this sample. This rearrangement joins TRBV7-9 to TRBJ2-3, with 7 bases lining up with TRBD1. The CDR3 runs 15 residues. From germline, CDR1 is SEHNR and CDR2 FQNEAQ (reference sequence). After removal of 3 bases from V and 1 base from J, the junction contained 4 bases not matched to a gene. DNA for the CDR3: TGTGCCAGCAGCTTTCGAGACAGGGGCACAGATACGCAGTATTTT. It specifies CASSFRDRGTDTQYF.

The chain carries TRBV3-1 (or the pseudogene TRBV3-2) and TRBJ2-3; D gene ambiguous. V lost 1 base and J 2 bases, leaving 7 bases between the germline ends. The CDR3 length is 14 residues. CDR1 is LGHDT, CDR2 YNNKEL, per germline (reference sequence). The CDR3 region is CASSQVVATDTQYF. The CDR3 nucleotides read TGTGCCAGCAGCCAAGTGGTAGCCACAGATACGCAGTATTTT.

The chain carries TRBV2 and TRBJ2-2; TRBD2 might be the D (6 bases). This CDR3 spans 15 amino acids. The germline V and J ends were trimmed by 5 bases and 1 base, with 11 bases remaining between them. Germline CDR1 is SNHLY and CDR2 is FYNNEI. The CDR3 is CASSRGTLNTGELFF. In DNA form, the CDR3 reads TGTGCCAGCAGTCGCGGGACTCTGAACACCGGGGAGCTGTTTTTT.

This clone was found once. The genes are TRBV3-1 (or the pseudogene TRBV3-2) and TRBJ2-1, with a weak D call TRBD2 (5 bases). The V end was cut by 6 bases, the J end by 9 bases, with 12 bases between. This CDR3 has 12 residues. Germline values: CDR1 LGHDT, CDR2 YNNKEL (reference sequence). This CDR3 reads CASSRGRFEQFF. Written as DNA, the CDR3 is TGTGCCAGCAGTCGTGGGAGATTTGAGCAGTTCTTC.

The V call is TRBV29-1, the J call TRBJ1-3; 7 bases are a match to TRBD1. The germline V gene has CDR1 SQVTM and CDR2 ANQGSEA. The length of the CDR3 is 11 residues. V dropped 4 bases and J dropped 7; count of bases not matched to a gene: 1. CDR3 region: CSVAGGNTIYF. The DNA for the CDR3 is TGCAGCGTTGCAGGGGGGAACACCATATATTTT. Full variable domain (outside the CDR3, taken from reference TRBV29-1 and TRBJ1-3): SAVISQKPSRDICQRGTSLTIQCQVDSQVTMMFWYRQQPGQSLTLIATANQGSEATYESGFVIDKFPISRPNLTFSTLTVSNMSPEDSSIYLCSVAGGNTIYFGEGSWLTVV.

Regarding this clone: One end of the junction fails to match germline, which may point to a read error. Other DNA sequences within the sample encode an identical CDR3. J is TRBJ2-2 and V is TRBV5-1, with 7 positions matching TRBD2. CDR1 and CDR2 (germline): SGHRS, YFSETQ. The CDR3 runs 15 residues. CDR3 loop: CASSLVGEGTGELFF. DNA of the CDR3: TGTGCCAGCAGCTTGGTTGGGGAGGGCACCGGGGAGCTGTTTTTT.

The genes are TRBV21-1 and TRBJ2-3; the table gives TRBD2 as D, unverified against the DNA. TRBV21-1 is designated a pseudogene. This CDR3 region has 15 residues. The CDR3 DNA reads as TGTGCCAGCAGCAAAGCGGGAGGGCCAGCAGATACGCAGTATTTT. It yields the protein CASSKAGGPADTQYF.

The rearrangement links TRBV3-1 (or the pseudogene TRBV3-2) to TRBJ1-5; D is possibly TRBD1 (5 bases). V lost 1 base and J lost 6, with 16 bases in between. Germline values: CDR1 LGHDT, CDR2 YNNKEL (reference sequence). The CDR3 spans 16 residues. The chain's CDR3 is CASSQGGGSGGQPQHF. In DNA form, the CDR3 reads TGTGCCAGCAGCCAAGGGGGCGGGAGCGGCGGTCAGCCCCAGCATTTT.

This chain joins TRBV13 and TRBJ2-1; 12 bases fit TRBD2. V dropped 4 bases and J dropped 8; count of bases not matched to a gene: 9. Germline V gene data show CDR1 as PRHDT and CDR2 as FYEKMQ (reference sequence). There are 16 residues in the CDR3. The CDR3 DNA sequence: TGTGCCAGCAGCTATAGACTAGCGGGAGTAGGCGATGAGCAGTTCTTC. Protein: CASSYRLAGVGDEQFF.

This clone was observed a single time. The CDR3 coding sequence is TGTGCCAGCAGTTTAGTTAGGCTAGCGGGAGGTAGGAGGGGAAAAAATGAGCAGTTCTTC. Encoded protein: CASSLVRLAGGRRGKNEQFF. The rearrangement links TRBV28 to TRBJ2-1, with TRBD2 identical over 11 bases. V was pared by 2 bases and J by 7 bases, with 19 bases of the junction left unmatched. CDR3 length: 20 residues. Germline V gene sequence: CDR1 MDHEN, CDR2 SYDVKM.

J is TRBJ2-7 and V is TRBV19; 11 bases agree with TRBD2. V trimming: 6 bases; J trimming: 5 bases; junction bases outside the gene matches: 6. The CDR3 extends over 14 amino acids. The V gene's germline CDR1 is LNHDA and CDR2 SQIVND (reference sequence). The CDR3 is CASSQLAGADEQYF. CDR3 in DNA: TGTGCCAGTAGCCAACTAGCGGGAGCCGACGAGCAGTACTTC.

The J gene is TRBJ1-4, the V gene TRBV5-1; 9 bases are a match to TRBD1. Germline trimming cut 6 bases from V and 8 bases from J; bases unmatched to any gene: 5. The CDR3 is 13 amino acids. Germline values: CDR1 SGHRS, CDR2 YFSETQ. The CDR3 region has the DNA TGCGCCAGCACCTCCGGACAGGGGGAAAAACTGTTTTTT. It specifies CASTSGQGEKLFF.

This chain links TRBV5-1 with TRBJ2-7, with 9 bases matching TRBD2. The germline V gene encodes CDR1 SGHRS and CDR2 YFSETQ. Germline trimming cut 4 bases from V and 5 bases from J; bases unmatched to any gene: 10. The CDR3 has 15 residues. CDR3 amino acids: CASSIIAGEGHEQYF. The CDR3 coding sequence is TGCGCCAGCAGCATCATAGCGGGAGAAGGACACGAGCAGTACTTC.

The V call is TRBV5-1, the J call TRBJ2-3; possibly TRBD2 for D (6 bases). The CDR3 loop spans 16 amino acids. The V end lost 2 bases, the J end lost 0 bases, and 13 bases lay between the germline ends. Germline V gene lookup returns CDR1 SGHRS and CDR2 YFSETQ. The CDR3 region is CASSFAIAASTDTQYF. The DNA of the CDR3 is TGCGCCAGCAGCTTTGCCATAGCGGCTAGCACAGATACGCAGTATTTT.

The chain links TRBV5-1 to TRBJ1-6; weak D call: TRBD1 (5 bases). Germline CDR1 SGHRS, CDR2 YFSETQ. Trimming took off 0 bases at V and 7 bases at J, with 11 bases between the two ends. The CDR3 spans 15 residues. The CDR3 loop reads CASSLGQFLNSPLHF. Written as DNA, the CDR3 is TGCGCCAGCAGCTTGGGACAGTTCCTCAATTCACCCCTCCACTTT.

The V call is TRBV4-1, the J call TRBJ2-1; 10 positions agree with TRBD2. The V and J ends lost 2 bases and 3 bases, in that order; junction bases with no gene match: 4. CDR1 and CDR2 from the germline V gene are MGHRA and YSYEKL. The CDR3 is 16 amino acids. The CDR3 loop reads CASSQPLAGDYNEQFF. Written as DNA, the CDR3 is TGCGCCAGCAGCCAACCTCTAGCGGGGGACTACAATGAGCAGTTCTTC.

The chain couples TRBV21-1 to TRBJ1-3. TRBV21-1 is annotated as a pseudogene. The CDR3 sequence is 19 residues long. CDR3 coding DNA: TGTGCCAGCAGCAAACTTTTTCGTAAGAAGGAGAAAACTGGAAACACCATATATTTT. Translating gives CASSKLFRKKEKTGNTIYF.

The chain uses TRBV5-1 and TRBJ2-1; 7 bases are shared with TRBD2. The CDR3 totals 17 residues. V shed 3 bases and J 3 bases; nucleotides not matched to a gene: 12. Per the germline V gene, CDR1 is SGHRS and CDR2 is YFSETQ. This CDR3 reads CASSWAPGGEGYNEQFF. The CDR3 region has the DNA TGCGCCAGCAGCTGGGCACCTGGGGGGGAGGGCTACAATGAGCAGTTCTTC.